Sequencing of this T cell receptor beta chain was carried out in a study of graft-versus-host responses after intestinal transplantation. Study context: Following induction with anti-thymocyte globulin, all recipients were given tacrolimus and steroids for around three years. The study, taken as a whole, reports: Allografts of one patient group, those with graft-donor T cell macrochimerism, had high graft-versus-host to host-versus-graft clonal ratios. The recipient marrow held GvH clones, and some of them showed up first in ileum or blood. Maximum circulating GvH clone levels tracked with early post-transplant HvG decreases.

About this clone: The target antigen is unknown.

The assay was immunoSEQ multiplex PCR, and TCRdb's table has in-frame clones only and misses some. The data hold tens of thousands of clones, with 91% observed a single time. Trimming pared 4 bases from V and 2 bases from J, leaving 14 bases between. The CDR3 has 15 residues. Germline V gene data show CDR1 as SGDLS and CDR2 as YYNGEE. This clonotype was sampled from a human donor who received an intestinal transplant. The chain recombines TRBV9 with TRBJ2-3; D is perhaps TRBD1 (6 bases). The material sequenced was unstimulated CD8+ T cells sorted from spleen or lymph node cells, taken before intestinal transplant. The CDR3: CASSPPTGNTDTQYF. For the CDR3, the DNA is TGTGCCAGCAGCCCACCGACAGGTAACACAGATACGCAGTATTTT.